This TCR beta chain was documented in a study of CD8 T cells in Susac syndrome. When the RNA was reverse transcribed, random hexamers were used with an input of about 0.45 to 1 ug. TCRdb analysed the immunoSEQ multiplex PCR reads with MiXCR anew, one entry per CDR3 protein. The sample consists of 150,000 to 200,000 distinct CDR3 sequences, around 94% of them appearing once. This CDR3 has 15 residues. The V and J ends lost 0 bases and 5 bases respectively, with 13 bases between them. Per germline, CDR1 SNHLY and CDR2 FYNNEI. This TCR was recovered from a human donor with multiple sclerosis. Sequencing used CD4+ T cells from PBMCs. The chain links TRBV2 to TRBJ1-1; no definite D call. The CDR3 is CASSEAPPGWTEAFF. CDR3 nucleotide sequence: TGTGCCAGCAGTGAAGCTCCTCCCGGATGGACTGAAGCTTTCTTT.